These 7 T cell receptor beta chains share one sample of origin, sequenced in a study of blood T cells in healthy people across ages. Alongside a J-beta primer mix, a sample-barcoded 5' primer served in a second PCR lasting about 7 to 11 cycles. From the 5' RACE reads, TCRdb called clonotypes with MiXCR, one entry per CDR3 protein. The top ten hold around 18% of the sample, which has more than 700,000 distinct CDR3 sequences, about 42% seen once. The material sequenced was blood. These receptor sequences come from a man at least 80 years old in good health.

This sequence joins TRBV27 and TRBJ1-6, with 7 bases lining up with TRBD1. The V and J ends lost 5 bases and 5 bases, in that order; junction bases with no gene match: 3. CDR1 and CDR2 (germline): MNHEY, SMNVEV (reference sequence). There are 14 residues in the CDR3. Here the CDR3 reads CASSPQGNNSPLHF. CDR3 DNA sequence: TGTGCCAGCAGTCCACAGGGGAATAATTCACCCCTCCACTTT.

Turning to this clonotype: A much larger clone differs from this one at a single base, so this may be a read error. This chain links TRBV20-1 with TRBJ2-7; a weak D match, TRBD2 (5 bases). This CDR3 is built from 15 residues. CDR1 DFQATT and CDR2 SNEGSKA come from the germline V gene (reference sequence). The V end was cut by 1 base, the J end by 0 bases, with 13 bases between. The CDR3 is CSARVSRAGSYEQYF. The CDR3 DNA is TGCAGTGCTAGAGTCTCGAGGGCTGGCTCCTACGAGCAGTACTTC.

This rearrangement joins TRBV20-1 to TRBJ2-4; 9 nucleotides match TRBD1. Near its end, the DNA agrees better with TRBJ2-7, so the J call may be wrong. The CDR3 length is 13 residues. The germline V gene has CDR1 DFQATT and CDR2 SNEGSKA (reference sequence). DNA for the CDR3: TGCAGTGCTCCGGGACAGGGACTCTACGAGCAGTACTTC. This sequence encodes CSAPGQGLYEQYF.

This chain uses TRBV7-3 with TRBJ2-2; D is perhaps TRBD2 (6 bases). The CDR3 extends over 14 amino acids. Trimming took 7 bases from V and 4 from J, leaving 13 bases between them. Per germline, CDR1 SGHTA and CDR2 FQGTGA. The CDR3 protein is CASTPGAGTGELFF. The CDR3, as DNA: TGTGCCAGCACCCCGGGAGCGGGCACCGGGGAGCTGTTTTTT.

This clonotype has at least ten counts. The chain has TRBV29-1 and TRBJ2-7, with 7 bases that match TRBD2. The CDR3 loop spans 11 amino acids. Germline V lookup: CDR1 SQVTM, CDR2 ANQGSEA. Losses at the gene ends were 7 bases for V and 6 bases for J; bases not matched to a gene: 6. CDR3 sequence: CSANGRSEQYF. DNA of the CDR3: TGCAGCGCCAACGGGAGGTCCGAGCAGTACTTC.

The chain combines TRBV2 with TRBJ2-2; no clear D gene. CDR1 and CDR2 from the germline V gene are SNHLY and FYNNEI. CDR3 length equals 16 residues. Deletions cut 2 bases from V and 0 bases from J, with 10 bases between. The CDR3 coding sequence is TGTGCCAGCAGTGAACGAAGCGAGGCGAACACCGGGGAGCTGTTTTTT. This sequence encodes CASSERSEANTGELFF.

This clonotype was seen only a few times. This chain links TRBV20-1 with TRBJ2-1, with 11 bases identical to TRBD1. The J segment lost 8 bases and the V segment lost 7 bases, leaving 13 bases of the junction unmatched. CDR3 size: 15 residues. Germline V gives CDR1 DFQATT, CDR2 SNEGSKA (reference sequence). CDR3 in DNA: TGCAGTGGAGCCCTCCCGGACAGGGGGCAGGATGAGCAGTTCTTC. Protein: CSGALPDRGQDEQFF.